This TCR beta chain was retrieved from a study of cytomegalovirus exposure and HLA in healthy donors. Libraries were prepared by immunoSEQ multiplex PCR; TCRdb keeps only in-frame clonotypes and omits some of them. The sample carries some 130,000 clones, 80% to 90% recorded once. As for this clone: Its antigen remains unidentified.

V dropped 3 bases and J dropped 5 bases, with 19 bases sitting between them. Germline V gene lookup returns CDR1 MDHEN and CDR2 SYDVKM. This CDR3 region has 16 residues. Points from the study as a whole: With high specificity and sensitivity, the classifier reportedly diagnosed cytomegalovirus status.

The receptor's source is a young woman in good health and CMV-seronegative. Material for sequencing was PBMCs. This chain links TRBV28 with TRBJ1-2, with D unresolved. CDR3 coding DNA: TGTGCCAGCAGTTTCGAGTCGGCGGTGCTTGGGTATGGCTACACCTTC. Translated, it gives CASSFESAVLGYGYTF.